These T cell receptor beta chains were read from a single sample in a study of OX40 agonist ivuxolimab in advanced cancers. Produced via immunoSEQ multiplex PCR; TCRdb's table is partial and in-frame only. The data show tens of thousands of clones, 84% seen once. Sequences were derived from CD4+ or CD8+ T cells sorted from blood, sampled in a trial of the OX40 agonist ivuxolimab. The receptors derive from an adult with an advanced solid tumor such as melanoma, head and neck, liver or kidney cancer. Both conserved end residues are part of each CDR3. Expanded clones get a size class; other rows say once, few or many, or leave the size out.

V: TRBV6-5; size: -; J: TRBJ2-7; CDR3: CASSYGGTGGYEQYF
V: TRBV27; size: once; J: TRBJ2-2; CDR3: CASSLLGLGEGTGELFF
V: TRBV28; size: -; J: TRBJ2-3; CDR3: CASSSASQGGTDTQYF
V: TRBV10-3; size: once; J: TRBJ2-7; CDR3: CAISERGSSYEQYF
V: TRBV13; size: -; J: TRBJ1-6; CDR3: CASSLRDQGDSPLHF
V: TRBV14; size: -; J: TRBJ1-2; CDR3: CASSGTNSGYTF
V: TRBV30; size: once; J: TRBJ2-5; CDR3: CAWSEDTGKETQYF
V: TRBV7-3; size: once; J: TRBJ2-7; CDR3: CASSQGQGVVYEQYF
V: TRBV11-3; size: -; J: TRBJ2-1; CDR3: CASSRDRGNWNEQFF
V: TRBV5-4; size: -; J: TRBJ2-1; CDR3: CASSLEAGRAGVYDNEQFF
V: TRBV10-3; size: few; J: TRBJ1-5; CDR3: CAISDWTGDQPQHF
V: TRBV5-4; size: -; J: TRBJ2-7; CDR3: CASSFGGGDRGREQYF
V: TRBV19; size: many; J: TRBJ2-1; CDR3: CASSIGLGLLAGDEQFF
V: TRBV7-9; size: once; J: TRBJ1-1; CDR3: CASSKRLGAEAFF
V: TRBV18; size: -; J: TRBJ2-1; CDR3: CASSPQAGEHEQFF
V: TRBV6-5; size: few; J: TRBJ1-5; CDR3: CASNRGGIGQPQHF
V: TRBV9; size: -; J: TRBJ1-4; CDR3: CASSVWGDEEKLFF
V: TRBV4-2; size: -; J: TRBJ2-2; CDR3: CASSSRSGPTGELFF
V: TRBV6-1; size: -; J: TRBJ2-7; CDR3: CASSSGSHTSYEQYF
V: TRBV28; size: -; J: TRBJ2-2; CDR3: CAIPRKDRINTGELFF
V: TRBV27; size: once; J: TRBJ1-1; CDR3: CASSSTSSANTEAFF
V: TRBV5-1; size: medium-sized; J: TRBJ1-2; CDR3: CASSLAGTTNYGYTF
V: TRBV11-3; size: -; J: TRBJ2-1; CDR3: CASSLTGLAGPNEQFF
V: TRBV6-1; size: once; J: TRBJ2-3; CDR3: CASSEVRQGAPTQYF
V: TRBV6-5; size: -; J: TRBJ2-4; CDR3: CASSYDPWTSGLLYF
V: TRBV18; size: -; J: TRBJ2-2; CDR3: CASSEGRVRNTGELFF
V: TRBV6-5; size: -; J: TRBJ2-1; CDR3: CASSYRAPGGDEQFF
V: TRBV6-4; size: -; J: TRBJ2-3; CDR3: CASSDQGRTDTQYF
V: TRBV2; size: -; J: TRBJ2-1; CDR3: CASSETGEGEQFF